These 27 T cell receptor beta chains originate from one sample sequenced in a study of T cell clonality in common variable immunodeficiency. Generated by immunoSEQ multiplex PCR, the TCRdb table keeps only in-frame clones and is missing some. Listed for the sample are under 30,000 clones, none seen a single time. The sample was peripheral blood mononuclear cells. The receptors here all came from a person between 18 and 70 years old in good health.

This clone has at least ten counts. From the germline J gene comes the end of the CDR3, since the read stops 3 residues before it. The chain is built from TRBV7-8 and TRBJ2-5, with 7 positions matching TRBD1. Losses at the gene ends were 8 bases for V and 1 base for J; bases not matched to a gene: 10. The CDR3 loop spans 15 amino acids. Germline CDR1 and CDR2: SGHVS and FQNEAQ. Here the CDR3 reads CASRAGTVIQETQYF. The CDR3 bases that were read are TGTGCCAGCCGGGCAGGGACAGTGATCCAAGAGACC.

This clone has at least ten counts. Coverage ceases 3 residues before the CDR3 finishes, and the germline J gene fills in the end. The chain recombines TRBV4-2 with TRBJ2-5; TRBD2 aligns across 9 bases. CDR3 size: 16 residues. Looked up from germline, CDR1 is LGHNA and CDR2 is YNFKEQ. Trimming at V came to 0 bases and at J to 5 bases, leaving 7 bases not matched to a gene. The CDR3 reads CASSQDLRGGGETQYF. CDR3 DNA, as far as it was read: TGTGCCAGCAGCCAAGATTTGCGGGGGGGCGGGGAGACC.

The sample holds many counts of this clone. With the read ending 3 residues before the CDR3 end, the germline J gene is used to fill in that end. In the same sample, other DNA sequences code for this CDR3. V and J are TRBV5-4 and TRBJ2-5, with a tentative D call TRBD1 (6 bases). The germline V gene encodes CDR1 SGHNT and CDR2 YYREEE (reference sequence). V lost 5 bases and J 3 bases, leaving 8 bases between the germline ends. The CDR3 is 12 amino acids. CDR3 residues: CASSRDKETQYF. The sequenced CDR3 bases are TGTGCCAGCAGTCGGGACAAAGAGACC.

In this sample, this clone turned up many times. The read finishes 3 residues shy of the CDR3 end, and the germline J gene is used to complete it. The chain is built from TRBV20-1 and TRBJ2-3; 13 positions agree with TRBD2. This CDR3 region has 14 residues. The V segment lost 6 bases and the J segment 4 bases; nucleotides outside the gene matches: 4. The germline gives CDR1 DFQATT, CDR2 SNEGSKA (reference sequence). CDR3 sequence reads: CSAPLAGGADTQYF. CDR3 DNA, as far as it was read: TGCAGTGCCCCACTAGCGGGGGGGGCAGATACG.

The sample holds many counts of this clone. The read falls 3 residues short of the CDR3 end, and the missing part is taken from the germline J gene. V usage is TRBV6-1 and J usage is TRBJ2-1; the match to TRBD2 covers 13 bases. V dropped 4 bases and J dropped 7; count of bases not matched to a gene: 4. The germline V gene encodes CDR1 MNHNS and CDR2 SASEGT. This CDR3 spans 15 amino acids. The part of the CDR3 DNA that was read is TGTGCCAGCAGTGTGACTAGCGGGGGGTGGAATGAG. It is translated as CASSVTSGGWNE. The whole CDR3 sequence reads CASSVTSGGWNEQFF.

The table lists this clone with a few counts. The CDR3 goes on 3 residues after the read ends, and that part is filled in from the germline J gene. V and J are TRBV11-1 and TRBJ2-3; D may be TRBD2 (5 bases). Per germline, CDR1 SGHAT and CDR2 FQDESV (reference sequence). This CDR3 spans 14 amino acids. V was shortened by 4 bases and J by 2 bases, with 10 bases between the two germline ends. The CDR3 reads CASSSSGVTDTQYF. CDR3 DNA (partial): TGTGCCAGCAGCTCCTCCGGGGTCACAGATACG.

This clone came up many times. The read is 3 residues too short to cover the CDR3 end, so that end is filled in from the germline J gene. This rearrangement joins TRBV5-6 to TRBJ2-2; D unresolved. Germline V CDR1 and CDR2: SGHDT, YYEEEE. The CDR3 runs 11 residues. Trimming took 1 base from V and 10 from J, leaving 5 bases between them. CDR3 in amino acids: CASSLFSELFF. CDR3 bases read: TGTGCCAGCAGCTTGTTCTCGGAG.

Comments on this clone: The read finishes 3 residues shy of the CDR3 end, and the germline J gene is used to complete it. The chain combines TRBV7-9 with TRBJ1-2; no definite D call. CDR1 SEHNR and CDR2 FQNEAQ come from the germline V gene (reference sequence). The CDR3 consists of 15 residues. This CDR3 reads CASSVRTLGGGGYTF. The CDR3 DNA, read in part, is TGTGCCAGCAGCGTACGGACTCTAGGAGGAGGCGGC.

This clone was observed at least ten times. The read finishes 3 residues shy of the CDR3 end, and the germline J gene is used to complete it. The J gene is TRBJ2-7, the V gene TRBV7-2; maybe TRBD1 (6 bases). Germline assignment: CDR1 SGHTA and CDR2 FQGNSA. V was cut by 8 bases and J by 5 bases, with 16 bases left in between. The CDR3 extends over 13 amino acids. The CDR3: CASSGTPGDEQYF. CDR3 DNA (partial): TGTGCCAGCTCCGGGACCCCAGGGGACGAG. The complete variable domain, with remaining parts taken from reference TRBV7-2 and TRBJ2-7, reads GAGVSQSPSNKVTEKGKDVELRCDPISGHTALYWYRQSLGQGLEFLIYFQGNSAPDKSGLPSDRFSAERTGGSVSTLTIQRTQQEDSAVYLCASSGTPGDEQYFGPGTRLTVT.

This clone was recorded at least ten times. The read halts 3 residues ahead of the CDR3 end, with the missing end drawn from the germline J gene. J is TRBJ2-3 and V is TRBV5-5; 7 nucleotides line up with TRBD2. Germline V gives CDR1 SGHKS, CDR2 YYEKEE (reference sequence). The J segment lost 2 bases and the V segment lost 2 bases, leaving 2 bases of the junction unmatched. The CDR3 consists of 14 residues. The sequenced part of the CDR3 DNA is TGTGCCAGCAGCTTCGGGGGGAACACAGATACG. Its protein product is CASSFGGNTDT. The whole CDR3 sequence reads CASSFGGNTDTQYF.

This clone was counted many times. Sequencing ends 3 residues short of the CDR3 end; the germline J gene provides the rest. V and J are TRBV6-2 or TRBV6-3 and TRBJ2-1; 12 nucleotides align to TRBD2. Germline trimming cut 5 bases from V and 2 bases from J; bases unmatched to any gene: 1. The CDR3 contains 15 residues. The germline V gene encodes CDR1 MNHEY and CDR2 SVGEGT. The CDR3 loop reads CASSRLAGAYNEQFF. The DNA read from the CDR3 is TGTGCCAGCAGTCGACTAGCGGGGGCCTACAATGAG.

This clone was counted at least ten times. The read ends 3 residues early relative to the CDR3; the germline J gene fills the gap. The genes are TRBV7-6 and TRBJ2-1, with 8 bases fitting TRBD2. The ends lost 2 bases at V and 2 bases at J; junction bases unmatched: 2. CDR1 is SGHVS and CDR2 is FNYEAQ in the germline V gene. The CDR3 is 15 amino acids. The CDR3 bases that were read are TGTGCCAGCAGCTTACGGGGGGGCCCCTACAATGAG. Its protein product is CASSLRGGPYNE. The entire CDR3 is CASSLRGGPYNEQFF.

This clone was counted ten times or more. The sequenced fragment ends 3 residues before the CDR3 boundary, so the rest is inferred from the germline J gene. The gene calls are TRBV12-5 and TRBJ1-2, with TRBD1 matching 8 bases. The CDR3 totals 15 residues. V dropped 2 bases and J dropped 2; count of bases not matched to a gene: 4. Germline CDR1 reads LGHNT; CDR2 reads FRNRAP. CDR3 loop: CASGLQTGVNYGYTF. CDR3 DNA, as far as it was read: TGTGCTAGTGGTTTGCAGACAGGGGTGAACTATGGC.

A word on this clone: The read comes to an end 3 residues before the CDR3 does, leaving the germline J gene to fill in the end. The V call is TRBV2, the J call TRBJ1-1, with 8 bases matching TRBD1. The junction had 14 bases not matched to a gene; V was cut back by 7 bases and J by 4 bases. This CDR3 has 16 amino acids. CDR1 SNHLY and CDR2 FYNNEI come from the germline V gene. CDR3 protein: CASKDNRDRYLTEAFF. The part of the CDR3 DNA that was read is TGTGCCAGCAAGGATAACCGGGACAGGTATCTCACTGAA.

This clone was detected many times. The DNA ends 3 residues before the CDR3 does, and the rest of the CDR3 is filled in from the germline J gene. The chain links TRBV10-1 to TRBJ2-7; 7 bases agree with TRBD1. This CDR3 is built from 12 residues. CDR1 is WNHNN, CDR2 SYGVQD, per germline (reference sequence). Germline trimming cut 6 bases from V and 6 bases from J; bases unmatched to any gene: 5. The CDR3 region is CASRGGLFEQYF. The part of the CDR3 DNA that was read is TGCGCCAGCAGAGGGGGCCTCTTCGAG.

To note about this clone: The CDR3 end falls 3 residues outside the read, so it is completed with the germline J gene. The chain employs TRBV5-1 and TRBJ1-5; 10 positions agree with TRBD1. J was trimmed by 5 bases and V by 0 bases; bases with no gene match: 2. The CDR3 length is 15 residues. The V gene's germline CDR1 is SGHRS and CDR2 YFSETQ. The CDR3 protein is CASSLAGTGDQPQHF. CDR3 bases read: TGCGCCAGCAGCTTGGCCGGGACAGGGGATCAGCCC.

This clone was seen only a few times. Read sequence stops 3 residues before the CDR3 end, and the germline J gene provides the missing end. The chain combines TRBV5-1 with TRBJ2-2, with TRBD1 as a possible D gene (5 bases). This CDR3 region has 15 residues. CDR1 is SGHRS and CDR2 is YFSETQ in the germline V gene. The CDR3 spells CASSLGGAGHEKLFF. The DNA read from the CDR3 is TGCGCCAGCAGCTTGGGTGGGGCAGGTCACGAAAAG.

This clone was observed a few times. Read coverage stops 3 residues before the CDR3 terminus; the germline J gene supplies the remainder. V and J are TRBV11-2 and TRBJ2-7, with 7 bases that match TRBD1. Per the germline V gene, CDR1 is SGHAT and CDR2 is FQNNGV. The CDR3 consists of 14 residues. The junction had 8 bases not matched to a gene; V was cut back by 5 bases and J by 4 bases. CDR3 loop: CASSHRDRLYEQYF. The DNA read from the CDR3 is TGTGCCAGCAGCCACCGGGACAGACTTTACGAG. Full variable domain (missing parts from reference TRBV11-2 and TRBJ2-7): EAGVAQSPRYKIIEKRQSVAFWCNPISGHATLYWYQQILGQGPKLLIQFQNNGVVDDSQLPKDRFSAERLKGVDSTLKIQPAKLEDSAVYLCASSHRDRLYEQYFGPGTRLTVT.

This clone appeared a few times. The read gets to within 3 residues of the CDR3 end, and the germline J gene fills in the rest. The chain employs TRBV19 and TRBJ1-4; TRBD1 matches 7 bases. In germline, CDR1 is LNHDA, CDR2 SQIVND (reference sequence). This CDR3 is built from 14 residues. The CDR3 sequence: CASSIRDRDSPLFF. CDR3 DNA, as far as it was read: TGTGCCAGTAGTATCCGGGACAGAGATTCACCA.

The sample holds many counts of this clone. The read finishes 3 residues shy of the CDR3 end, and the germline J gene is used to complete it. This chain joins TRBV5-1 and TRBJ2-3; D tentatively reads TRBD1 or TRBD2 (6 bases each). V was pared by 4 bases and J by 4 bases, with 22 bases between. Germline V CDR1 and CDR2: SGHRS, YFSETQ. This CDR3 spans 17 amino acids. The covered CDR3 bases are TGCGCCAGCAGCGTAAAGGCGGCGGGACATCAACCAGATACG. It specifies CASSVKAAGHQPDT. The CDR3, in full, reads CASSVKAAGHQPDTQYF.

Ten or more counts support this clone. The DNA ends 3 residues before the CDR3 does, and the rest of the CDR3 is filled in from the germline J gene. V is TRBV6-2 or TRBV6-3 and J is TRBJ2-1; TRBD2 matches at 14 bases. Germline-derived CDR1 and CDR2 are MNHEY and SVGEGT. The CDR3 has 17 residues. J lost 8 bases, V lost 8 bases, and 14 bases had no gene match. The covered CDR3 bases are TGTGCCAGCGGATTTCCGACTAGCGGGGGGGCCGGGGATGAG. This sequence encodes CASGFPTSGGAGDE. The whole CDR3 sequence reads CASGFPTSGGAGDEQFF.

This clone came up many times. The read finishes 3 residues shy of the CDR3 end, and the germline J gene is used to complete it. The chain carries TRBV20-1 and TRBJ2-7; 8 bases are shared with TRBD1. V trimming: 6 bases; J trimming: 4 bases; junction bases outside the gene matches: 11. Germline loops: CDR1 DFQATT, CDR2 SNEGSKA (reference sequence). The CDR3 has 14 residues. Partial CDR3 DNA: TGCAGTGCCGACGGGACAGGCTGGGGGTACGAG. Translated: CSADGTGWGYE. The full CDR3 reads CSADGTGWGYEQYF.

This clone was seen many times. Coverage ceases 3 residues before the CDR3 finishes, and the germline J gene fills in the end. The rearrangement links TRBV18 to TRBJ2-5, with 13 bases aligning to TRBD2. Looked up from germline, CDR1 is KGHSH and CDR2 is LQKENI. The CDR3 totals 16 residues. The trim removed 2 bases at V and 3 bases at J, leaving 3 bases unmatched. The part of the CDR3 DNA that was read is TGTGCCAGCTCACCAATCGGGACTAGCGGGGAAGAGACC. Translation gives CASSPIGTSGEET. The CDR3, in full, reads CASSPIGTSGEETQYF.

This clone was observed at least ten times. Coverage ceases 3 residues before the CDR3 finishes, and the germline J gene fills in the end. The chain has TRBV7-8 and TRBJ2-5; no firm D call. V was trimmed by 3 bases and J by 2 bases, leaving 7 bases between them. The CDR3 has 13 amino acids. Per germline, CDR1 SGHVS and CDR2 FQNEAQ. The CDR3 protein is CASSLYKQETQYF. The DNA read from the CDR3 is TGTGCCAGCAGCTTGTACAAGCAAGAGACC.

This clone appeared a few times. The read halts 3 residues ahead of the CDR3 end, with the missing end drawn from the germline J gene. The chain recombines TRBV5-1 with TRBJ2-2, with D perhaps matching TRBD2 (6 bases). Germline lookup yields CDR1 SGHRS and CDR2 YFSETQ. The length of the CDR3 is 15 residues. The CDR3 spells CASSSPNGPGEKLFF. Incomplete CDR3 DNA: TGCGCCAGCAGCTCGCCTAACGGGCCGGGGGAAAAG.

This clone showed up many times. The sequenced fragment ends 3 residues before the CDR3 boundary, so the rest is inferred from the germline J gene. The V gene is TRBV6-4, the J gene TRBJ1-6; possible D gene TRBD1, 5 bases. Trimming shortened V by 4 bases and J by 5 bases, and 12 bases separated the two germline ends. Germline V CDR1 and CDR2: MRHNA, SNTAGT. The CDR3 consists of 15 residues. The DNA read from the CDR3 is TGTGCCAGCAGTGCCCGAGGGGCAGATAATTCACCC. Protein sequence: CASSARGADNSP. The whole CDR3 protein is CASSARGADNSPLHF.

This clone was seen a few times. The CDR3 end is not reached by the read, which stops 3 residues before it; the germline J gene fills it in. The chain couples TRBV2 to TRBJ1-2, with 7 bases fitting TRBD1. J was trimmed by 4 bases and V by 1 base; bases with no gene match: 6. This CDR3 has 15 residues. Per the germline V gene, CDR1 is SNHLY and CDR2 is FYNNEI. The CDR3 DNA, read in part, is TGTGCCAGCAGTGAAGGGCAGGGGGTCCGCTATGGC. Translated: CASSEGQGVRYG. The full CDR3 protein reads CASSEGQGVRYGYTF. Together with reference TRBV2 and TRBJ1-2, the CDR3 gives the full variable domain: EPEVTQTPSHQVTQMGQEVILRCVPISNHLYFYWYRQILGQKVEFLVSFYNNEISEKSEIFDDQFSVERPDGSNFTLKIRSTKLEDSAMYFCASSEGQGVRYGYTFGSGTRLTVV.